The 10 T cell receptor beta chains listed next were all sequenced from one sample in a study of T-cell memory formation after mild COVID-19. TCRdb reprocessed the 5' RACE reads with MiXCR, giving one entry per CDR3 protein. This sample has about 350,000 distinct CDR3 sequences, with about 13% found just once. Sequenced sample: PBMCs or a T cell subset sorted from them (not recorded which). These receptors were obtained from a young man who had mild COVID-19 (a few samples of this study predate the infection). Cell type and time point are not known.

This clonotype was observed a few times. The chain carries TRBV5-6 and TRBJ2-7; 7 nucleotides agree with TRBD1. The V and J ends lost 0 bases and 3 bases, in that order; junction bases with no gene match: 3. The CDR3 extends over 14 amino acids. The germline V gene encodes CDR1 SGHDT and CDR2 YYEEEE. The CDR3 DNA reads TGTGCCAGCAGCTTGGGGAACAGGGGCTACGAGCAGTACGTC. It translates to CASSLGNRGYEQYV.

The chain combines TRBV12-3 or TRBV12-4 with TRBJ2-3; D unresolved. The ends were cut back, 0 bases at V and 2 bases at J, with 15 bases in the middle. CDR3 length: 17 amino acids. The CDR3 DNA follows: TGTGCCAGCAGTTTAGCGCTGGGCAGGCCCCTCACAGATACGCAGTATTTT. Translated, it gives CASSLALGRPLTDTQYF.

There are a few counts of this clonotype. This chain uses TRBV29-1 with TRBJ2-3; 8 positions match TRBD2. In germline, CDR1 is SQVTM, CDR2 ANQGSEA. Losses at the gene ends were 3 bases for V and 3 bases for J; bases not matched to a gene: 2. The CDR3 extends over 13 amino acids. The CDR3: CSVDTSGTDTQYF. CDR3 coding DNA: TGCAGCGTTGATACTAGCGGAACAGATACGCAGTATTTT.

The CDR3 DNA follows: TGTGCCAGCAGATTAAAGCTAGCGAGGGGGACCCAGTACTTC. The encoded protein is CASRLKLARGTQYF. The chain has TRBV12-3 or TRBV12-4 and TRBJ2-5, with D perhaps TRBD2 (6 bases). Trimming removed 6 bases from V and 7 bases from J, with 18 bases in between. The CDR3 covers 14 residues.

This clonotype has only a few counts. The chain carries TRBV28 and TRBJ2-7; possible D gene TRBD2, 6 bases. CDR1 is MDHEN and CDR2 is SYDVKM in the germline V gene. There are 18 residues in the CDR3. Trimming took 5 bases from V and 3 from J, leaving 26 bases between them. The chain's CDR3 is CASSTLGRGFSHHYEQYV. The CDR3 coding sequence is TGTGCCAGCAGTACCCTCGGGCGGGGCTTTTCCCACCACTACGAGCAGTACGTC.

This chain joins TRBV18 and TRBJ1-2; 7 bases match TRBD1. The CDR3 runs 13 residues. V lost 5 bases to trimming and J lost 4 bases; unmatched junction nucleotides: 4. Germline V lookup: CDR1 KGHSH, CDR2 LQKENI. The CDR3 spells CASSTGQAYGYTF. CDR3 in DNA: TGTGCCAGCTCAACCGGACAGGCCTATGGCTACACCTTC.

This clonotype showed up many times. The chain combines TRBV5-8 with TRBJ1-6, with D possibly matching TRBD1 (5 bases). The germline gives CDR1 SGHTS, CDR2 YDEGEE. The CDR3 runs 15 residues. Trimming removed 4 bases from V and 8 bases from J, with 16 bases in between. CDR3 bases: TGTGCCAGCAGCCGGGGGGGGTTGTGGTATTCACCCCTCCACTTT. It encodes CASSRGGLWYSPLHF.

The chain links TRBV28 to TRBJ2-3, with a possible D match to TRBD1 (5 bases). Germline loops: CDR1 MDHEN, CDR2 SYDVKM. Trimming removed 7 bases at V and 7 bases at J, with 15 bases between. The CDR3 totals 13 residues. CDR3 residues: CASTDSLLNTQYF. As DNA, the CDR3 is TGTGCCAGCACTGACAGTTTACTAAATACGCAGTATTTT.

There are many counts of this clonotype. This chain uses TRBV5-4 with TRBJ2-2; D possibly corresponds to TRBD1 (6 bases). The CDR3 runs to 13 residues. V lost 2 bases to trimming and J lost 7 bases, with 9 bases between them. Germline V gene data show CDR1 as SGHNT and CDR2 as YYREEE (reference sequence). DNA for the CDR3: TGTGCCAGCAGCTTCAGGGGTAACGGGGAGCTGTTTTTT. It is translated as CASSFRGNGELFF.

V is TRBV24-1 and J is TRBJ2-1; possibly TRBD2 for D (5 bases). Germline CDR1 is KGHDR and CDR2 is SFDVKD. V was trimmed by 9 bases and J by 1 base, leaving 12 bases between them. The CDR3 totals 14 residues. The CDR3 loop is CATGKAGSYNEQFF. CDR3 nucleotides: TGTGCCACCGGGAAGGCGGGTTCCTACAATGAGCAGTTCTTC.